These 17 T cell receptor beta chains came from one sample sequenced in a study. TCRdb re-called the 5' RACE reads through MiXCR, storing one row per CDR3 protein. The table includes 55,000 to 75,000 distinct CDR3 sequences, roughly 30% detected once. Specimen: tumor-infiltrating naive CD4+ T cells sorted from the breast tumor. Subset reported: naive CD4+ T cells, CD4+CD45RA+CD25-. The source of these receptors is a female donor with breast cancer.

This clonotype came up a few times. The chain uses TRBV29-1 and TRBJ2-2; possible D gene TRBD1, 5 bases. The ends were cut back, 5 bases at V and 1 base at J, with 11 bases in the middle. Germline values: CDR1 SQVTM, CDR2 ANQGSEA. There are 14 residues in the CDR3. The CDR3 bases are TGCAGCGTTTACGACAGATTGAACACCGGGGAGCTGTTTTTT. This translates into CSVYDRLNTGELFF.

As for this clonotype: One end of the junction varies from germline; a read error may be responsible. CDR3 loop: CASSQDVQDEQFF. The CDR3 coding sequence is TGTGCCAGTAGCCAAGATGTACAGGATGAGCAGTTCTTC. The J gene is TRBJ2-1, the V gene TRBV4-2; possibly TRBD1 for D (5 bases). CDR1 LGHNA and CDR2 YNFKEQ come from the germline V gene. The CDR3 covers 13 residues.

The genes are TRBV5-1 and TRBJ2-1; TRBD2 aligns across 8 bases. The CDR3 is 16 amino acids. The V segment lost 1 base and the J segment 3 bases; nucleotides outside the gene matches: 6. CDR1 is SGHRS and CDR2 is YFSETQ in the germline V gene. The CDR3 loop is CASSLRAAGVYNEQFF. The DNA of the CDR3 is TGCGCCAGCAGCTTGAGGGCAGCGGGAGTCTACAATGAGCAGTTCTTC.

This clonotype was detected only a few times. This chain joins TRBV7-2 and TRBJ1-6; no firm D call. The CDR3 contains 15 residues. The germline gives CDR1 SGHTA, CDR2 FQGNSA. Deletions cut 4 bases from V and 4 bases from J, with 11 bases between. DNA of the CDR3: TGTGCCAGCAGCTCAAGCGGGAGGTATAATTCACCCCTCCACTTT. Its translation: CASSSSGRYNSPLHF.

The chain links TRBV5-6 to TRBJ2-2; TRBD1 is a possible D gene (5 bases). V lost 4 bases and J 9 bases, leaving 10 bases between the germline ends. The CDR3 sequence is 12 residues long. Germline CDR1 SGHDT, CDR2 YYEEEE. The CDR3 DNA reads as TGTGCCAGCAGCCTACAGGCGCGGGAGCTGTTTTTT. It codes for CASSLQARELFF.

The rearrangement links TRBV5-1 to TRBJ1-1, with D possibly matching TRBD1 (6 bases). CDR3 length: 13 residues. Between the trimmed V and J ends, which lost 0 bases and 8 bases, there was a span of 11 bases. Germline V lookup: CDR1 SGHRS, CDR2 YFSETQ. The CDR3 DNA reads TGCGCCAGCAGCTTGGCCCACGACAGGGAAGCTTTCTTT. Translation gives CASSLAHDREAFF.

This clonotype appeared a few times. The chain has TRBV20-1 and TRBJ1-1; D is unclear. This CDR3 is built from 15 residues. Germline CDR1 DFQATT, CDR2 SNEGSKA (reference sequence). V lost 6 bases and J lost 8, with 25 bases in between. CDR3 DNA sequence: TGCAGTGCCTGGCAGAGGAGAATAACAGCTGGGGAAGCTTTCTTT. Protein: CSAWQRRITAGEAFF.

There are a few counts of this clonotype. This rearrangement joins TRBV10-3 to TRBJ1-2; weak D call: TRBD1 (6 bases). The CDR3 is 12 amino acids. V was pared by 6 bases and J by 5 bases, with 10 bases between. Germline values: CDR1 ENHRY, CDR2 SYGVKD. The CDR3 loop reads CAISKTGYGYTF. For the CDR3, the DNA is TGTGCCATCAGCAAGACAGGTTATGGCTACACCTTC.

This clonotype was counted ten times or more. This chain links TRBV7-2 with TRBJ1-1, with TRBD1 as a possible D gene (5 bases). Germline V gene sequence: CDR1 SGHTA, CDR2 FQGNSA. CDR3 size: 15 residues. Trimming shortened V by 2 bases and J by 5 bases, and 15 bases separated the two germline ends. The chain's CDR3 is CASSLKASGVTEAFF. Written as DNA, the CDR3 is TGTGCCAGCAGCTTAAAGGCGTCGGGGGTTACTGAAGCTTTCTTT. The variable domain in full, with the rest retrieved from reference TRBV7-2 and TRBJ1-1, is GAGVSQSPSNKVTEKGKDVELRCDPISGHTALYWYRQSLGQGLEFLIYFQGNSAPDKSGLPSDRFSAERTGGSVSTLTIQRTQQEDSAVYLCASSLKASGVTEAFFGQGTRLTVV.

This clonotype was counted a few times. The gene calls are TRBV9 and TRBJ2-2; D call uncertain. V lost 0 bases, J lost 3 bases, and 3 bases lay in between. Looked up from germline, CDR1 is SGDLS and CDR2 is YYNGEE. The CDR3 totals 13 residues. The CDR3 protein is CASSVADTGELFF. Written as DNA, the CDR3 is TGTGCCAGCAGCGTAGCTGACACCGGGGAGCTGTTTTTT.

V usage is TRBV11-2 and J usage is TRBJ2-3; D possibly corresponds to TRBD2 (6 bases). CDR3 length: 16 residues. The ends were cut back, 1 base at V and 4 bases at J, with 15 bases in the middle. CDR1 and CDR2 from the germline V gene are SGHAT and FQNNGV. The CDR3 here is CASSLVFGGVPDTQYF. CDR3 DNA sequence: TGTGCCAGCAGCTTAGTCTTCGGGGGAGTTCCAGATACGCAGTATTTT.

DNA for the CDR3: TGTGCCAGCAGCTTAGGACCCGGCGAGCAGTACTTC. This codes for CASSLGPGEQYF. The chain recombines TRBV13 with TRBJ2-7; D is unclear. Germline V lookup: CDR1 PRHDT, CDR2 FYEKMQ (reference sequence). V gave up 0 bases and J gave up 6 bases, with 6 bases separating them. The CDR3 length is 12 residues.

In its sample, this clonotype was seen a few times. The chain links TRBV5-1 to TRBJ2-2; D perhaps matches TRBD1 (6 bases). V gave up 3 bases and J gave up 4 bases, with 13 bases separating them. The CDR3 contains 15 residues. Germline CDR1 SGHRS, CDR2 YFSETQ. CDR3: CASSSGQNPTGELFF. As DNA, the CDR3 is TGCGCCAGCAGCTCAGGACAGAACCCCACCGGGGAGCTGTTTTTT.

This clonotype was seen a handful of times. The chain is built from TRBV12-3 or TRBV12-4 and TRBJ2-3, with 14 bases identical to TRBD2. The CDR3 runs 16 residues. With V trimmed by 7 bases and J by 7 bases, 10 bases remained unmatched. CDR3 amino acids: CASISGTSGSGNTQYF. The CDR3 region has the DNA TGTGCCAGCATTTCGGGGACTAGCGGGAGTGGAAATACGCAGTATTTT.

Note on this clonotype: At one end the junction does not follow the germline gene, possibly because of a read error. This chain uses TRBV7-6 with TRBJ2-7; 10 nucleotides match TRBD2. CDR1 and CDR2 (germline): SGHVS, FNYEAQ. The CDR3 spans 17 residues. The CDR3 protein is CANSSRSWLAGATEQYF. CDR3 nucleotide sequence: TGTGCCAACAGCTCCCGCTCCTGGCTAGCGGGAGCAACTGAGCAGTACTTC.

This clonotype was counted between two and nine times. J is TRBJ2-3 and V is TRBV12-3 or TRBV12-4; D gene ambiguous. The CDR3 length is 12 residues. Trimming left V 5 bases short and J 4 bases short, with 7 bases between. The CDR3 loop reads CASSPGPDTQYF. Written as DNA, the CDR3 is TGTGCCAGCAGTCCCGGCCCAGATACGCAGTATTTT.

This clonotype was seen repeatedly, ten times or more. This chain links TRBV10-3 with TRBJ2-1; D may match TRBD1 or TRBD2 (6 bases each). In germline, CDR1 is ENHRY, CDR2 SYGVKD. Between the trimmed V and J ends, which lost 3 bases and 5 bases, there was a span of 20 bases. This CDR3 comprises 17 residues. The CDR3 coding sequence is TGTGCCATCAGTGATATCATCGGGGGCGTACATGACAATGAGCAGTTCTTC. This sequence encodes CAISDIIGGVHDNEQFF.